This TCR beta chain was captured by sequencing in a study of blood T cell repertoires in COVID-19 (dated by TCRdb to about 2020). Some background on the complete study: Collaborator samples came from the United States, Italy and Spain and covered acute and convalescent phases of COVID-19. The prospective study material was composed of cDNA or gDNA derived from T cells, B-cell-depleted T cells, or PBMCs. Deeply sampled blood TCRbeta repertoires from subjects exposed to, actively infected with, or recovered from COVID-19 were included in the dataset. The repertoires were made available in a free public database intended to serve as a resource for research on the immune response to SARS-CoV-2. Samples came from the ongoing ImmuneRACE study (first 160 participants) plus 1,254 subjects from 6 global collaborators. Sample metadata almost always included a de-identified subject ID, COVID-19 status, age in years and sex. Where HLA class I and class II types were available, the types were taken from metadata supplied by the sample provider, not from assay-based typing. What the study reported, not specific to this receptor: The quantity of clinical and demographic metadata differed by source and by participant and was supplied without curation.

In the case of this clone: Its cognate antigen has yet to be identified. No quality values exist for individual bases; no much larger clone is one base distant.

The immunoSEQ Assay, a bias-controlled multiplex PCR, was used to amplify TCRbeta CDR3 regions from genomic DNA. On the authors' methods: The number of nucleated cells in each sample was estimated by amplification of reference gene primers within the assay. Sequence reads were collapsed and filtered to measure the absolute abundance of every unique TCRbeta CDR3 rearrangement. Productive Simpson clonality was computed per sample as the square root of Simpson's diversity index over productive rearrangements. What TCRdb holds here is the immuneACCESS table cut down to in-frame rearrangements. Part of the clones is not present; checked against another copy, under half of the missing clones reflect an unresolved V gene, and the others are unexplained. V and J calls and clone size are copied from that table; D and trimming were computed from the DNA. The table for this sample lists 200,000 to 300,000 clones; approximately 88% of them were counted only once. The ten largest clones take up about 1.2% of the sample.

The trim is 1 base for V and 6 bases for J, with a gap of 10 bases between the germline ends. Counted from cysteine to phenylalanine, this CDR3 has 13 amino acids. Kept here is only the CDR3 DNA, which spans 39 bases and is read in frame from base 1. The germline V gene supplies CDR1 SGHVS and CDR2 FQNEAQ. Participants in the prospective study were aged about 18 to 95 years, lived in about two dozen United States geographic areas, and enrolled through a virtual design. In the prospective study, participants were assigned to cohorts based on the clinical history participants reported in a screening survey and a study questionnaire. In the prospective study, mobile phlebotomists collected whole blood, serum and a nasopharyngeal or oropharyngeal swab from each participant. Additional blood draws and questionnaires over a 2-month period could optionally be provided by prospective study participants. Prospective study blood samples were shipped either frozen or at room temperature before DNA extraction.

The chain is encoded by TRBV7-8 joined to TRBJ2-7, with TRBD1 tentatively as D gene (5 bases match). Material for sequencing was PBMCs or T cells enriched from blood (not recorded which). The source of this sequence is a woman between 40 and 50 years old with acute COVID-19. DNA sequence: TGTGCCAGCAGCTTAGGGACATTTTCCGAGCAGTACTTC. This yields the protein CASSLGTFSEQYF.